Presented here are 14 T cell receptor beta chains from one specimen sequenced in a study of cytomegalovirus exposure and HLA in healthy donors (dated by TCRdb to about 2017). To prepare the library, the immunoSEQ multiplex PCR assay was applied. For the multiplex PCR, a mixture combining 60 forward primers for TCR Vbeta segments and 13 reverse primers for TCR Jbeta segments was used. TCRdb took this table from immuneACCESS and kept in-frame rearrangements with V and J called. Such tables lack part of the clones; where checked against another copy, unresolved V genes explain under half of the gap, and the rest is unexplained. The sample has about 120,000 clones on record, about two thirds of them singletons. Jointly, the top ten make up 8% to 8.5% of the sample. The sequencing input was PBMCs. These receptors all come from a woman aged 40-49 years in good health and CMV-seropositive.

The chain uses TRBV25-1 and TRBJ1-2; D gene ambiguous. In germline, CDR1 is MGHDK, CDR2 SYGVNS. V was trimmed by 4 bases and J by 2 bases, leaving 14 bases between them. This CDR3 is built from 15 residues. CDR3 DNA: TGTGCCAGCAGTGCGGAGTCCTCTCGGAACTATGGCTACACCTTC. It codes for CASSAESSRNYGYTF.

The genes are TRBV6-5 and TRBJ2-1; D is unresolved. Germline CDR1 MNHEY, CDR2 SVGAGI. This CDR3 is 14 amino acids long. V was shortened by 7 bases and J by 0 bases, with 10 bases between the two germline ends. The CDR3 DNA reads as TGTGCCAGCACAAAGACTGGCTCCTACAATGAGCAGTTCTTC. It translates to CASTKTGSYNEQFF.

This chain links TRBV5-1 with TRBJ2-1, with D perhaps TRBD2 (7 bases). The CDR3 loop spans 15 amino acids. The germline V gene encodes CDR1 SGHRS and CDR2 YFSETQ. V dropped 1 base and J dropped 8 bases, with 16 bases sitting between them. The CDR3 DNA follows: TGCGCCAGCAGCTTGCGGTTGGCGGGGGCAGATGAGCAGTTCTTC. It is translated as CASSLRLAGADEQFF.

The rearrangement uses TRBV5-1 and TRBJ2-3; 9 bases are a match to TRBD2. The V and J ends lost 0 bases and 4 bases, in that order; junction bases with no gene match: 9. This CDR3 spans 17 amino acids. The germline V gene encodes CDR1 SGHRS and CDR2 YFSETQ. The chain's CDR3 is CASSLVGGGAIPDTQYF. The CDR3 DNA reads TGCGCCAGCAGCTTGGTAGGCGGGGGGGCCATTCCAGATACGCAGTATTTT. Complete variable domain (other parts from reference TRBV5-1 and TRBJ2-3): KAGVTQTPRYLIKTRGQQVTLSCSPISGHRSVSWYQQTPGQGLQFLFEYFSETQRNKGNFPGRFSGRQFSNSRSEMNVSTLELGDSALYLCASSLVGGGAIPDTQYFGPGTRLTVL.

A word on this clone: Other DNA sequences in the sample encode the same CDR3. The chain links TRBV12-5 to TRBJ1-1, with a tentative D call TRBD1 (6 bases). CDR3 length equals 12 residues. The V and J ends lost 6 bases and 2 bases respectively, with 7 bases between them. CDR1 is LGHNT, CDR2 FRNRAP, per germline. The CDR3 sequence: CASGQGNTEAFF. In DNA form, the CDR3 reads TGTGCTAGTGGACAGGGTAACACTGAAGCTTTCTTT.

Only one count was recorded for this clone. V usage is TRBV4-3 and J usage is TRBJ2-1; 16 bases align to TRBD2. Germline CDR1 and CDR2: LGHNA and YSLEER. The length of the CDR3 is 19 residues. V shed 0 bases, J shed 0 bases, and the junction held 2 bases outside the gene matches. The CDR3 DNA reads as TGCGCCAGCAGCCAAGAGGGACTAGCGGGAGGGAGCTCCTACAATGAGCAGTTCTTC. This sequence encodes CASSQEGLAGGSSYNEQFF.

This rearrangement joins TRBV4-3 to TRBJ2-5; maybe TRBD1 (7 bases). The CDR3 totals 15 residues. Trimming left V 2 bases short and J 5 bases short, with 15 bases between. Germline V gene sequence: CDR1 LGHNA, CDR2 YSLEER. Here the CDR3 DNA reads TGCGCCAGCAGCCAACTAGACAGGGCGGGGGAGACCCAGTACTTC. Encoded protein: CASSQLDRAGETQYF.

The chain employs TRBV13 and TRBJ2-3; 10 bases agree with TRBD2. This CDR3 has 16 residues. V lost 5 bases and J lost 0; bases outside the gene matches: 5. Germline CDR1 PRHDT, CDR2 FYEKMQ (reference sequence). DNA of the CDR3: TGTGCCAGCAGCGGACTAGCGGAACATAGCACAGATACGCAGTATTTT. Amino acids: CASSGLAEHSTDTQYF.

The V and J genes are TRBV7-3 and TRBJ2-7; D ambiguous. Germline V gene data show CDR1 as SGHTA and CDR2 as FQGTGA. Between the trimmed V and J ends, which lost 6 bases and 5 bases, there was a span of 14 bases. CDR3 size: 13 residues. The CDR3 sequence: CASSIRAFDEQYF. CDR3 nucleotides: TGTGCCAGCAGTATCCGAGCGTTCGACGAGCAGTACTTC.

The chain combines TRBV7-8 with TRBJ2-3; 10 nucleotides agree with TRBD2. The CDR3 is 16 residues long. Trimming at V came to 1 base and at J to 9 bases, leaving 10 bases not matched to a gene. The germline V gene encodes CDR1 SGHVS and CDR2 FQNEAQ. The CDR3: CASSLDSLAGEITQYF. DNA for the CDR3: TGTGCCAGCAGCTTAGACTCGCTAGCGGGGGAGATAACGCAGTATTTT.

This clone was observed once. The identical CDR3 is also encoded by other nucleotide sequences in the sample. The rearrangement links TRBV18 to TRBJ1-1; D remains unclear. Germline V CDR1 and CDR2: KGHSH, LQKENI. V lost 3 bases and J lost 1, with 9 bases in between. The CDR3 is 14 amino acids. Here the CDR3 DNA reads TGTGCCAGCTCACCGTCCCGGGGGAACACTGAAGCTTTCTTT. Its translation: CASSPSRGNTEAFF. The full variable domain, in which reference TRBV18 and TRBJ1-1 provide the parts outside the CDR3, is NAGVMQNPRHLVRRRGQEARLRCSPMKGHSHVYWYRQLPEEGLKFMVYLQKENIIDESGMPKERFSAEFPKEGPSILRIQQVVRGDSAAYFCASSPSRGNTEAFFGQGTRLTVV.

The gene calls are TRBV19 and TRBJ2-7; the D gene is possibly TRBD1 (6 bases). The CDR3 loop spans 14 amino acids. The V and J ends lost 0 bases and 2 bases respectively, with 8 bases between them. The germline V gene encodes CDR1 LNHDA and CDR2 SQIVND (reference sequence). CDR3 in amino acids: CASSIEGAAYEQYF. In nucleotides, the CDR3 is TGTGCCAGTAGTATAGAGGGGGCGGCCTACGAGCAGTACTTC.

The chain couples TRBV10-3 to TRBJ1-2; weak D call: TRBD1 (6 bases). With 0 bases removed from V and 6 bases from J, the gap between germline ends came to 14 bases. This CDR3 contains 15 residues. The germline CDR1 and CDR2 sequences are ENHRY and SYGVKD. The CDR3 nucleotides are TGTGCCATCAGTGAGTCCTCTCGGACAGTCCATGGCTACACCTTC. This translates into CAISESSRTVHGYTF.

V and J are TRBV5-1 and TRBJ2-3; TRBD2 aligns across 8 bases. Germline CDR1 and CDR2: SGHRS and YFSETQ. The CDR3 totals 14 residues. The trim removed 0 bases at V and 5 bases at J, leaving 2 bases unmatched. The CDR3, as DNA: TGCGCCAGCAGCTTGGTCGGGGGGGGAGATACGCAGTATTTT. Its protein is CASSLVGGGDTQYF. The variable domain in full, with the rest retrieved from reference TRBV5-1 and TRBJ2-3, is KAGVTQTPRYLIKTRGQQVTLSCSPISGHRSVSWYQQTPGQGLQFLFEYFSETQRNKGNFPGRFSGRQFSNSRSEMNVSTLELGDSALYLCASSLVGGGDTQYFGPGTRLTVL.